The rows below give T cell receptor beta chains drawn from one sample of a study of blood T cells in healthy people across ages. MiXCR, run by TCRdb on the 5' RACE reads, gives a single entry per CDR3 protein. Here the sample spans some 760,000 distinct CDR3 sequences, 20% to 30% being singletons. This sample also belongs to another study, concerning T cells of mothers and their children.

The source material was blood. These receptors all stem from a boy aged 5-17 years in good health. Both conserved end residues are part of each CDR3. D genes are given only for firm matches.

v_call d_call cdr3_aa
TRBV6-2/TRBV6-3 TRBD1 CASSFPGQGVGEQFF
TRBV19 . CATGGTQSYEQYF
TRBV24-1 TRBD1 CATGGSGQGHQPQHF
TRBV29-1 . CSARIRGQETQYF
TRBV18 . CASSPGLTVSYEQYF
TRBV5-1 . CASSLRVDHYEQYF
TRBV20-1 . CSARDYGTNTEAFF
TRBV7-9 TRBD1 CASSSGDRGAYEQYF
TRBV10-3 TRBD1 CAISDPGQVYEQYF
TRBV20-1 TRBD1 CSAQGGNTEAFF
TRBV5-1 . CASSPGLEYQETQYF
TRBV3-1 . CASSLTNINEKLFF
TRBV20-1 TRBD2 CSARDPKTSGAYEQYF
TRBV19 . CASRRGNLYGYTF
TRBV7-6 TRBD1 CASSLGQGGGEQYF
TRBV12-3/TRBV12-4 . CASIDEQYF
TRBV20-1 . CSAPPGGANYGYTF
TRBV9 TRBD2 CASSVSGAQFF
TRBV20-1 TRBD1 CSARDYTGAMGNEQFF
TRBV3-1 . CASSQESFFSALAEEQYF
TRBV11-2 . CASSLDLAHEQYF
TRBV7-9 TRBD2 CASSAGTSGGASSYNEQFF
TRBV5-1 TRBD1 CASSFPGQGATNTEAFF
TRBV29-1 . CSALGGGAPGELFF